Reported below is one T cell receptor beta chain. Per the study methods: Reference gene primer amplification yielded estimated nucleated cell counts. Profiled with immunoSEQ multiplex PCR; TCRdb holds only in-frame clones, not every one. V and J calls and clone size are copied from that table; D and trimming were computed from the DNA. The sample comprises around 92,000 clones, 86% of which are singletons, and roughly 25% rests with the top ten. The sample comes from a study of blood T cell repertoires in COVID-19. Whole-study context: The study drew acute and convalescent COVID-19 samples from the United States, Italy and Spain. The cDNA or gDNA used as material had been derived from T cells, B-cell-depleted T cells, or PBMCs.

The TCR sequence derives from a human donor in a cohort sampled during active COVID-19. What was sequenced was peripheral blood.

CDR3 loop: CASSQTLSGNEQFF. The CDR3 nucleotides are TGTGCCAGCAGCCAAACACTCTCGGGCAATGAGCAGTTCTTC. The V gene is TRBV4-2, the J gene TRBJ2-1; D unresolved. Trimming took 2 bases from V and 6 from J, leaving 11 bases between them. There are 14 residues in the CDR3. Germline V gene data show CDR1 as LGHNA and CDR2 as YNFKEQ.